The entry below gives a single TCR beta chain sequence along with its context. Clones were read by immunoSEQ multiplex PCR, and TCRdb kept only the in-frame ones, dropping some. The sample lists under 110,000 clones, 87% seen once, with 17% in the top ten. Trimming removed 1 base from V and 9 bases from J, with 8 bases in between. The length of the CDR3 is 12 residues. CDR1 and CDR2 (germline): SGHRS, YFSETQ. This sample was included in a study of identifying expanded T cells in peripheral blood. The sequenced sample was blood. The chain is built from TRBV5-1 and TRBJ2-1; D is uncertain. The TCR was taken from a person between 18 and 70 years old in good health. The CDR3 protein is CASSLLEAEQFF. In nucleotides, the CDR3 is TGCGCCAGCAGCTTGCTGGAAGCTGAGCAGTTCTTC.